Listed below are T cell receptor beta chains from one sample, sequenced in a study of T cells in Graves' hyperthyroidism and ophthalmopathy. TCRdb recomputed calls from the multiplex PCR reads with MiXCR, one row per CDR3 protein. The table has roughly 400,000 distinct CDR3 sequences, around 25% seen once. The specimen sequenced was blood. The origin of the receptors is a man aged 45-65 years with Graves' hyperthyroidism. Both conserved end residues are part of each CDR3. Each record gives: D gene, J gene, clone size, V gene, CDR3 protein, CDR3 DNA. D genes are given only for firm matches. The size entry is marked missing in some rows and otherwise reads once, few, many or a size class.

D gene: .; J gene: TRBJ2-2; clone size: .; V gene: TRBV5-1; CDR3 protein: CASSHITGELFF; CDR3 DNA: TGCGCCAGCAGCCATATCACCGGGGAGCTGTTTTTT
D gene: TRBD2; J gene: TRBJ2-1; clone size: .; V gene: TRBV25-1; CDR3 protein: CASSADRTSGNNEQFF; CDR3 DNA: TGCGCCAGCAGTGCGGACCGGACTAGCGGGAACAATGAGCAGTTCTTC
D gene: TRBD2; J gene: TRBJ2-7; clone size: few; V gene: TRBV5-1; CDR3 protein: CASSFKSGSVYEQYF; CDR3 DNA: TGCGCCAGCAGCTTTAAAAGCGGGAGCGTCTACGAGCAGTACTTC
D gene: .; J gene: TRBJ1-2; clone size: .; V gene: TRBV7-8; CDR3 protein: CASSLGAGTSNYGYTF; CDR3 DNA: TGTGCCAGCAGCTTGGGTGCGGGGACAAGTAACTATGGCTACACCTTC
D gene: .; J gene: TRBJ2-7; clone size: few; V gene: TRBV12-3/TRBV12-4; CDR3 protein: CASSPKRDFSYEQYF; CDR3 DNA: TGTGCCAGCAGTCCTAAAAGGGATTTTTCCTACGAGCAGTACTTC
D gene: .; J gene: TRBJ2-7; clone size: few; V gene: TRBV6-1; CDR3 protein: CASSRGYSYEQYF; CDR3 DNA: TGTGCCAGCAGTAGGGGATACTCCTACGAGCAGTACTTC
D gene: TRBD2; J gene: TRBJ2-3; clone size: few; V gene: TRBV30; CDR3 protein: CAWSELAGLTDTQYF; CDR3 DNA: TGTGCCTGGAGTGAACTAGCGGGATTAACAGATACGCAGTATTTT
D gene: TRBD2; J gene: TRBJ2-7; clone size: .; V gene: TRBV6-5; CDR3 protein: CASSYRQGGSGRRNEQYF; CDR3 DNA: TGTGCCAGCAGTTACAGGCAGGGCGGTAGCGGGAGAAGGAACGAGCAGTACTTC
D gene: TRBD1; J gene: TRBJ2-7; clone size: .; V gene: TRBV5-8; CDR3 protein: CASSSGQGAKSEQYF; CDR3 DNA: TGTGCCAGCAGCTCTGGACAGGGGGCTAAGAGCGAGCAGTACTTC
D gene: TRBD1; J gene: TRBJ2-1; clone size: many; V gene: TRBV6-1; CDR3 protein: CASRVRTGGYNEQFF; CDR3 DNA: TGTGCCAGCAGGGTAAGGACAGGAGGATACAATGAGCAGTTCTTC
D gene: TRBD1; J gene: TRBJ2-3; clone size: once; V gene: TRBV12-3/TRBV12-4; CDR3 protein: CASSFLQGGTDTQYF; CDR3 DNA: TGTGCCAGCAGTTTTCTCCAGGGGGGCACAGATACGCAGTATTTT
D gene: TRBD1; J gene: TRBJ2-7; clone size: many; V gene: TRBV5-1; CDR3 protein: CASSLTGGTHEQYF; CDR3 DNA: TGCGCCAGCAGCTTGACAGGGGGCACCCACGAGCAGTACTTC
D gene: .; J gene: TRBJ1-2; clone size: many; V gene: TRBV5-4; CDR3 protein: CASSGRQRNYGYTF; CDR3 DNA: TGTGCCAGCAGCGGAAGACAGAGGAACTATGGCTACACCTTC
D gene: .; J gene: TRBJ1-2; clone size: many; V gene: TRBV6-1; CDR3 protein: CASSEARGSYTF; CDR3 DNA: TGTGCCAGCAGTGAAGCAAGGGGGAGCTACACCTTC
D gene: TRBD1; J gene: TRBJ1-1; clone size: few; V gene: TRBV5-1; CDR3 protein: CASTRDRLSNTEAFF; CDR3 DNA: TGCGCCAGCACCCGGGACAGACTTTCGAACACTGAAGCTTTCTTT
D gene: TRBD1; J gene: TRBJ2-1; clone size: .; V gene: TRBV15; CDR3 protein: CATSRQTGRHEQFF; CDR3 DNA: TGTGCCACCAGCAGACAGACAGGGCGCCATGAGCAGTTCTTC
D gene: TRBD2; J gene: TRBJ2-1; clone size: .; V gene: TRBV19; CDR3 protein: CASSWRSGTSYNEQFF; CDR3 DNA: TGTGCCAGTAGTTGGAGGAGCGGGACTTCCTACAATGAGCAGTTCTTC
D gene: .; J gene: TRBJ2-3; clone size: many; V gene: TRBV27; CDR3 protein: CASSQWVSDTQYF; CDR3 DNA: TGTGCCAGCAGCCAGTGGGTATCTGATACGCAGTATTTT
D gene: .; J gene: TRBJ2-2; clone size: few; V gene: TRBV7-3; CDR3 protein: CASSPQTTGELFF; CDR3 DNA: TGTGCCAGCAGCCCACAGACAACCGGGGAGCTGTTTTTT
D gene: TRBD2; J gene: TRBJ2-3; clone size: .; V gene: TRBV12-3/TRBV12-4; CDR3 protein: CASRPGTSGIPTDTQYF; CDR3 DNA: TGTGCCAGCAGACCTGGGACTAGCGGGATACCCACCGATACGCAGTATTTT
D gene: TRBD1; J gene: TRBJ1-5; clone size: few; V gene: TRBV18; CDR3 protein: CASSRDRVVNQPQHF; CDR3 DNA: TGTGCCAGCTCACGGGACAGGGTGGTCAATCAGCCCCAGCATTTT
D gene: .; J gene: TRBJ2-7; clone size: once; V gene: TRBV29-1; CDR3 protein: CSGRDSATEQYF; CDR3 DNA: TGCAGCGGGAGGGACAGCGCGACTGAGCAGTACTTC
D gene: .; J gene: TRBJ2-1; clone size: .; V gene: TRBV12-5; CDR3 protein: CASTSDDEQFF; CDR3 DNA: TGTGCTAGTACTTCCGACGATGAGCAGTTCTTC
D gene: .; J gene: TRBJ2-3; clone size: .; V gene: TRBV27; CDR3 protein: CASSFSSITDTQYF; CDR3 DNA: TGTGCCAGCAGTTTTTCCAGCATCACAGATACGCAGTATTTT
D gene: .; J gene: TRBJ1-1; clone size: few; V gene: TRBV20-1; CDR3 protein: CSAQDGANTEAFF; CDR3 DNA: TGCAGTGCTCAAGACGGAGCGAACACTGAAGCTTTCTTT
D gene: .; J gene: TRBJ2-7; clone size: many; V gene: TRBV7-9; CDR3 protein: CASSPVGSYEQYF; CDR3 DNA: TGTGCCAGCAGCCCAGTAGGCAGCTACGAGCAGTACTTC
D gene: .; J gene: TRBJ1-2; clone size: few; V gene: TRBV28; CDR3 protein: CASSSPGAGAEHYGYTF; CDR3 DNA: TGTGCCAGCAGCTCTCCTGGGGCAGGCGCTGAACACTATGGCTACACCTTC